This is a list of T cell receptor beta chains from one sample in a study of blood T cell repertoires in COVID-19. The protocol was immunoSEQ multiplex PCR, while the TCRdb copy is restricted to in-frame clones and leaves out a portion. The table has 200,000 to 250,000 clones, around 83% seen once; the top ten hold about 9.4%. The sequenced material came from peripheral blood. These receptor sequences come from a woman in her 50s with COVID-19, enrolled during active disease. Both conserved end residues are part of each CDR3. The order of the fields is D gene, clone size, V gene, J gene, CDR3 protein, CDR3 DNA. A D gene is named only where the DNA matches it firmly. Clone size is shown for a subset of rows, as once, few, many or a class of expanded clone.

.	.	TRBV9	TRBJ1-3	CASSSLSGAGDYSGNTIYF	TGTGCCAGCAGCTCACTTTCGGGTGCGGGGGACTACTCTGGAAACACCATATATTTT
.	.	TRBV5-1	TRBJ2-1	CASSPQYNEQFF	TGCGCCAGCAGCCCCCAATACAATGAGCAGTTCTTC
.	.	TRBV6-5	TRBJ2-7	CASKESELNSYEQYF	TGTGCCAGCAAAGAATCCGAACTAAACTCCTACGAGCAGTACTTC
.	.	TRBV7-6	TRBJ2-1	CASSLLGLNEQFF	TGTGCCAGCAGCTTACTGGGCCTTAATGAGCAGTTCTTC
.	.	TRBV2	TRBJ2-1	CASNRAGEQFF	TGTGCCAGCAACAGGGCGGGTGAGCAGTTCTTC
.	.	TRBV5-4	TRBJ2-3	CASSPNTGFRDTQYF	TGTGCCAGCAGCCCGAATACAGGGTTCAGGGATACGCAGTATTTT
TRBD1	.	TRBV19	TRBJ1-6	CASSTRTGTYNSPLHF	TGTGCCAGTAGTACCCGGACAGGGACGTATAATTCACCCCTCCACTTT
.	.	TRBV3-1/TRBV3-2	TRBJ2-7	CASSQVNRGGHEQYF	TGTGCCAGCAGCCAAGTTAACCGTGGGGGCCACGAGCAGTACTTC
.	.	TRBV19	TRBJ2-3	CASSIDLSLASGTTQYF	TGTGCCAGTAGTATAGATCTGAGCCTAGCGTCGGGTACTACGCAGTATTTT
TRBD1	.	TRBV5-1	TRBJ2-3	CASRDSSSTDTQYF	TGCGCCAGCCGGGACAGTTCTAGCACAGATACGCAGTATTTT
.	.	TRBV29-1	TRBJ1-3	CSALTGMRNTIYF	TGCAGCGCTCTAACAGGGATGAGAAACACCATATATTTT
.	.	TRBV9	TRBJ2-2	CASSGGGPGELFF	TGTGCCAGCAGCGGAGGGGGACCCGGGGAGCTGTTTTTT
.	.	TRBV3-1/TRBV3-2	TRBJ1-2	CASSLLKAGEYYGYTF	TGTGCCAGCAGCCTCCTCAAGGCAGGGGAGTACTATGGCTACACCTTC
.	many	TRBV30	TRBJ2-1	CAWSDSLSGWAYNEQFF	TGTGCCTGGAGTGATTCCCTTTCGGGATGGGCCTACAATGAGCAGTTCTTC
.	.	TRBV13	TRBJ2-1	CASRVTGTYNEQFF	TGTGCCAGCAGAGTAACCGGGACCTACAATGAGCAGTTCTTC
.	.	TRBV7-2	TRBJ1-1	CASSLAQGRSTEAFF	TGTGCCAGCAGCTTAGCGCAGGGCAGGAGCACTGAAGCTTTCTTT
TRBD2	.	TRBV3-1/TRBV3-2	TRBJ2-1	CASSPAGGGTNEQFF	TGTGCCAGCAGCCCCGCTGGCGGGGGGACCAATGAGCAGTTCTTC
TRBD2	.	TRBV19	TRBJ2-1	CASSMGQVAGFWHEQFF	TGTGCCAGTAGTATGGGTCAGGTAGCGGGCTTTTGGCATGAGCAGTTCTTC
.	.	TRBV29-1	TRBJ1-2	CSAWTDPDGYTF	TGCAGCGCTTGGACAGACCCAGATGGCTACACCTTC
.	.	TRBV11-3	TRBJ1-1	CASSPGAEGSGHTEAFF	TGTGCCAGCAGCCCTGGCGCGGAAGGCAGCGGACACACTGAAGCTTTCTTT
.	.	TRBV28	TRBJ1-1	CASSLRLSAFF	TGTGCCAGCTCGCTTCGCCTGAGTGCTTTCTTT
.	.	TRBV6-6	TRBJ1-6	CASSYGRSYNSPLHF	TGTGCCAGCAGTTATGGGCGCTCCTATAATTCACCCCTCCACTTT
.	.	TRBV5-6	TRBJ2-1	CASSYIKSSYNEQFF	TGTGCCAGCAGCTATATCAAGAGCTCCTACAATGAGCAGTTCTTC
TRBD1	.	TRBV7-9	TRBJ1-4	CASSLATGRSSGEKLFF	TGTGCCAGCAGCTTAGCGACAGGGAGAAGCTCGGGGGAAAAACTGTTTTTT
.	.	TRBV6-5	TRBJ1-1	CASRGNGGLNTEAFF	TGTGCCAGCAGGGGTAACGGGGGGCTTAACACTGAAGCTTTCTTT
.	.	TRBV7-8	TRBJ2-6	CASRLTGKTSGANVLTF	TGTGCCAGCAGATTAACAGGGAAGACCTCTGGGGCCAACGTCCTGACTTTC
TRBD1	.	TRBV2	TRBJ1-2	CASRPPGQGYGYTF	TGTGCCAGCAGGCCCCCGGGACAGGGGTATGGCTACACCTTC
.	once	TRBV19	TRBJ2-3	CASRVEGRGTDTQYF	TGTGCCAGTAGGGTAGAGGGCCGTGGCACAGATACGCAGTATTTT
.	.	TRBV5-1	TRBJ2-7	CASSLIRGGEQYF	TGCGCCAGCAGCTTAATCAGGGGCGGCGAGCAGTACTTC
.	.	TRBV5-1	TRBJ1-1	CASSPTTVNTEAFF	TGCGCCAGCAGCCCTACCACAGTGAACACTGAAGCTTTCTTT
TRBD2	.	TRBV7-3	TRBJ2-3	CASSLSPPSGGPSTDTQYF	TGTGCCAGCAGCCTAAGTCCCCCTAGCGGGGGCCCTAGCACAGATACGCAGTATTTT
.	.	TRBV4-1	TRBJ2-2	CASCRVGTGELFF	TGCGCCAGCTGCAGGGTTGGCACCGGGGAGCTGTTTTTT
.	.	TRBV21-1	TRBJ2-1	CASSFGPRGGNEQFF	TGTGCCAGCAGCTTCGGCCCTCGGGGAGGCAATGAGCAGTTCTTC
TRBD1	once	TRBV11-3	TRBJ1-4	CASSLNRGANEKLFF	TGTGCCAGCAGCTTAAACAGGGGAGCTAATGAAAAACTGTTTTTT
.	.	TRBV28	TRBJ1-5	CASGTGLSNQPQHF	TGTGCCAGCGGAACAGGGTTAAGCAATCAGCCCCAGCATTTT
TRBD1	.	TRBV7-9	TRBJ1-2	CASSSTGTARGYTF	TGTGCCAGCAGCTCGACCGGGACAGCTCGTGGCTACACCTTC
.	.	TRBV28	TRBJ1-2	CASSLKGTRLYGYTF	TGTGCCAGCAGTTTGAAAGGGACAAGGTTATATGGCTACACCTTC
.	.	TRBV3-1/TRBV3-2	TRBJ1-1	CASSPQNTEAFF	TGTGCCAGCAGTCCCCAGAACACTGAAGCTTTCTTT
.	.	TRBV2	TRBJ1-5	CASSEERTTNQPQHF	TGTGCCAGCAGTGAAGAGAGGACAACCAATCAGCCCCAGCATTTT
.	.	TRBV27	TRBJ2-2	CASSLSGQPPGELFF	TGTGCCAGCAGTTTATCCGGACAACCCCCCGGGGAGCTGTTTTTT
.	once	TRBV2	TRBJ2-3	CASIAGDTQYF	TGTGCCAGCATTGCGGGAGATACGCAGTATTTT
TRBD1	once	TRBV11-3	TRBJ1-3	CASRDRFAEAGNTIYF	TGTGCCAGCAGGGACAGGTTTGCAGAGGCTGGAAACACCATATATTTT
.	.	TRBV14	TRBJ2-3	CASSQTARLYF	TGTGCCAGCAGCCAGACGGCTAGACTGTATTTT
TRBD2	.	TRBV6-2/TRBV6-3	TRBJ2-4	CASSPLAGGIAKNIQYF	TGTGCCAGCAGTCCCCTAGCGGGGGGGATAGCCAAAAACATTCAGTACTTC
TRBD1	.	TRBV5-3	TRBJ2-3	CARSLRGLSTDTQYF	TGTGCCAGAAGCTTGAGGGGGCTCAGCACAGATACGCAGTATTTT
.	.	TRBV2	TRBJ1-2	CAATGRNYGYTF	TGTGCCGCCACAGGGCGGAACTATGGCTACACCTTC
.	.	TRBV29-1	TRBJ2-3	CSVEEWGTESDTQYF	TGCAGCGTTGAAGAATGGGGCACGGAGTCAGATACGCAGTATTTT
.	.	TRBV29-1	TRBJ2-1	CSVGGGAVNEQFF	TGCAGCGTTGGTGGGGGGGCAGTAAATGAGCAGTTCTTC
TRBD2	.	TRBV27	TRBJ2-2	CASSFGGAFGELFF	TGTGCCAGCAGTTTCGGGGGGGCCTTCGGGGAGCTGTTTTTT
.	.	TRBV10-3	TRBJ1-5	CATRGPQQGQPQHF	TGTGCCACCCGGGGCCCACAGCAGGGGCAGCCCCAGCATTTT
TRBD1	.	TRBV19	TRBJ1-2	CASTPDRGGYTF	TGTGCCAGTACCCCGGACAGGGGAGGCTACACCTTC
TRBD2	.	TRBV5-6	TRBJ2-3	CASRTGTILLDTQYF	TGTGCCAGCAGAACCGGGACTATACTTCTCGATACGCAGTATTTT
TRBD1	.	TRBV29-1	TRBJ1-1	CSAGGYRGRGAFF	TGCAGCGCTGGAGGTTACAGGGGGAGAGGAGCTTTCTTT
.	.	TRBV5-1	TRBJ2-2	CASSFQRPNTGELFF	TGCGCCAGCAGCTTTCAGCGGCCGAACACCGGGGAGCTGTTTTTT
TRBD2	.	TRBV11-3	TRBJ2-2	CASSLGPRGGLGGELFF	TGTGCCAGCAGCTTAGGCCCGCGGGGGGGCCTGGGCGGGGAGCTGTTTTTT
.	once	TRBV6-6	TRBJ1-5	CASSYSLRGNQPQHF	TGTGCCAGCAGTTACTCGCTGCGGGGAAATCAGCCCCAGCATTTT
.	.	TRBV5-6	TRBJ2-3	CASSLDHERETDTQYF	TGTGCCAGCAGCTTGGATCATGAACGGGAAACAGATACGCAGTATTTT
TRBD1	.	TRBV9	TRBJ1-1	CASSATGKGNTEAFF	TGTGCCAGCAGCGCGACAGGGAAGGGGAACACTGAAGCTTTCTTT
.	.	TRBV19	TRBJ1-5	CASSILPPGEGNQPQHF	TGTGCCAGTAGTATTCTCCCTCCGGGGGAAGGCAATCAGCCCCAGCATTTT